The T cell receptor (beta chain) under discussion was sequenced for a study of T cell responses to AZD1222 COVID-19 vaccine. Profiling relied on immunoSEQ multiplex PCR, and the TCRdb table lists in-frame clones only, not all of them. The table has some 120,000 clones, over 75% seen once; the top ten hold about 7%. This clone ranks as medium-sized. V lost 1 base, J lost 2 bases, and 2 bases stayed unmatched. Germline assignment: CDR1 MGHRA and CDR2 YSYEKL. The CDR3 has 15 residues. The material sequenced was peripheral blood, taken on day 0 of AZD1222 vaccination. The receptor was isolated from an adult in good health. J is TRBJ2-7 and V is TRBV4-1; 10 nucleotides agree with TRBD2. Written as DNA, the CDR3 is TGCGCCAGCAGCCAAGGAGCGGGAGGGACCTACGAGCAGTACTTC. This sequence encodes CASSQGAGGTYEQYF.